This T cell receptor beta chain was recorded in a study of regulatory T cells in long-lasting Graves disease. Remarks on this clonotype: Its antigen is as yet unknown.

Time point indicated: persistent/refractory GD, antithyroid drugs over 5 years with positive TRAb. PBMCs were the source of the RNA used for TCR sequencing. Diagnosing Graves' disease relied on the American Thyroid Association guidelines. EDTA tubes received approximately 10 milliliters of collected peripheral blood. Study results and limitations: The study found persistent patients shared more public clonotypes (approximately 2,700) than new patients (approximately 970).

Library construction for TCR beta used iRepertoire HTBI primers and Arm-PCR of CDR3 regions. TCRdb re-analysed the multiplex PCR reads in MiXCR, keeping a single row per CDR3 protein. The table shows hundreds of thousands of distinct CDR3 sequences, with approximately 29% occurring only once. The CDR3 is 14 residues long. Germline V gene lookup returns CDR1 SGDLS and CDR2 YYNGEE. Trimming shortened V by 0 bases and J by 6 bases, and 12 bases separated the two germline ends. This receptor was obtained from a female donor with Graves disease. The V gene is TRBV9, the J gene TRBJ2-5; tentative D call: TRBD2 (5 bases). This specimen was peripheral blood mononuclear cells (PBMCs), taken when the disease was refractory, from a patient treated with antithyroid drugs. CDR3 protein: CASSVDSGKQTQYF. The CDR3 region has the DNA TGTGCCAGCAGCGTAGATTCCGGGAAACAGACCCAGTACTTC.